The T cell receptor beta chain under discussion was sequenced for a study of molecular identifiers for immune sequencing clone quantification. Study findings and constraints: Should identical TCR molecules share a barcode, the sizes of highly expanded clones could be underestimated.

Germline CDR1 and CDR2: MGHRA and YSYEKL. The V and J ends lost 4 bases and 1 base, in that order; junction bases with no gene match: 9. The CDR3 has 17 residues. This clonotype was found a few times. What it binds is not known. Listed TCR primers and previously described methods were used for bulk TCR libraries. TCRdb fed the PCR reads into MiXCR, producing one record per CDR3 protein. The repertoire includes hundreds of thousands of distinct CDR3 sequences, 25% of them detected once, and 0.78% sits in the top ten. Naive CD8 libraries were made from about 20,000 to 1,000,000 sorted cells, and they used 10%, 30% or 50% RNA.

V and J are TRBV4-1 and TRBJ2-5; 10 bases agree with TRBD2. Sequenced: naive CD8+ T cells from blood, with Jurkat cell RNA spiked in. The subset denotes: FACS-sorted CD8+CD4-CCR7+CD45RA+ naive T cells. The sequence came from a human donor in good health. Some libraries in this study had Jurkat cell RNA spiked in. The CDR3 nucleotides are TGCGCCAGCAGCCCCCAGGGCCTAGCGGGGGTCCAAGAGACCCAGTACTTC. Residues: CASSPQGLAGVQETQYF.